The 32 T cell receptor beta chains below were found in one sample sequenced in a study of blood T cell repertoires in COVID-19. TCRdb keeps only in-frame clones here, not all; method: immunoSEQ multiplex PCR. The repertoire holds a few hundred thousand clones, with around four fifths as singletons. Sequences were obtained from peripheral blood. Receptors were obtained from an elderly woman with COVID-19, enrolled during active disease.

The chain couples TRBV3-1 (or the pseudogene TRBV3-2) to TRBJ1-4, with TRBD1 identical over 12 bases. Trimming at V came to 5 bases and at J to 8 bases, leaving 3 bases not matched to a gene. Germline assignment: CDR1 LGHDT and CDR2 YNNKEL (reference sequence). The CDR3 totals 14 residues. CDR3 protein: CASSFGTGGEKLFF. As DNA, the CDR3 is TGTGCCAGCAGCTTCGGGACAGGGGGCGAAAAACTGTTTTTT.

The chain combines TRBV5-6 with TRBJ1-2; D remains ambiguous. The CDR3 covers 12 residues. V gave up 4 bases and J gave up 8 bases, with 12 bases separating them. Germline assignment: CDR1 SGHDT and CDR2 YYEEEE. The CDR3 reads CASSIQRSGYTF. As DNA, the CDR3 is TGTGCCAGCAGCATCCAGCGATCCGGCTACACCTTC.

The V gene is TRBV6-1, the J gene TRBJ1-1, with D unresolved. The CDR3 is made up of 16 amino acids. V was trimmed by 0 bases and J by 4 bases, leaving 15 bases between them. CDR1 MNHNS and CDR2 SASEGT come from the germline V gene. As DNA, the CDR3 is TGTGCCAGCAGTGAAGCCCTGTCTGTAGCTAGCACTGAAGCTTTCTTT. Amino acid sequence: CASSEALSVASTEAFF.

J is TRBJ2-7 and V is TRBV30, with D tentatively TRBD1 (5 bases). The CDR3 runs to 11 residues. Germline V gene sequence: CDR1 GTSNPN, CDR2 SVGIG (reference sequence). Trimming stripped 1 base from V and 6 bases from J, with 7 bases between. The CDR3 here is CAWSETGEQYF. The CDR3 bases are TGTGCCTGGAGTGAAACAGGCGAGCAGTACTTC.

J is TRBJ1-4 and V is TRBV7-2, with D maybe TRBD1 (6 bases). Deletions cut 1 base from V and 1 base from J, with 16 bases between. Looked up from germline, CDR1 is SGHTA and CDR2 is FQGNSA. The CDR3 spans 18 residues. The CDR3 is CASSLVQGPGRTNEKLFF. The CDR3 nucleotides read TGTGCCAGCAGCTTAGTCCAGGGGCCGGGACGAACTAATGAAAAACTGTTTTTT.

This chain links TRBV7-2 with TRBJ2-5; D is undetermined. In germline, CDR1 is SGHTA, CDR2 FQGNSA. Trimming took off 1 base at V and 4 bases at J, with 16 bases between the two ends. There are 16 residues in the CDR3. The CDR3: CASSLVAPHMRETQYF. The CDR3 DNA reads TGTGCCAGCAGCTTAGTTGCGCCCCATATGAGAGAGACCCAGTACTTC.

This rearrangement joins TRBV7-6 to TRBJ2-5, with D unclear. This CDR3 has 15 residues. The germline CDR1 and CDR2 sequences are SGHVS and FNYEAQ. V lost 3 bases and J 0 bases, leaving 11 bases between the germline ends. The CDR3 loop reads CASSLNTAYQETQYF. As DNA, the CDR3 is TGTGCCAGCAGCTTGAATACAGCTTACCAAGAGACCCAGTACTTC.

The genes are TRBV30 and TRBJ1-5, with a possible D match to TRBD1 (6 bases). Germline V gene lookup returns CDR1 GTSNPN and CDR2 SVGIG (reference sequence). The germline V and J ends were trimmed by 0 bases and 1 base, with 19 bases remaining between them. This CDR3 comprises 18 residues. The CDR3 reads CAWSVRGAGTMSNQPQHF. The CDR3 region has the DNA TGTGCCTGGAGTGTTCGGGGGGCCGGGACAATGAGCAATCAGCCCCAGCATTTT.

This clone was recorded only once. The rearrangement links TRBV18 to TRBJ2-7; no definite D call. CDR3 length equals 14 residues. The germline V gene encodes CDR1 KGHSH and CDR2 LQKENI. The V gene lost 6 bases and the J gene lost 5 bases, with 17 bases spanning the gap. The CDR3, as DNA: TGTGCCAGCTCTCGCACCTCGGGTCGGAACGAGCAGTACTTC. Translating it yields CASSRTSGRNEQYF.

This chain uses TRBV5-4 with TRBJ1-2, with D maybe TRBD1 (6 bases). Germline V gene data show CDR1 as SGHNT and CDR2 as YYREEE (reference sequence). The CDR3 sequence is 17 residues long. Trimming pared 4 bases from V and 2 bases from J, leaving 21 bases between. CDR3 residues: CASSASGRGASNYGYTF. The CDR3 DNA is TGTGCCAGCAGCGCATCTGGGAGGGGGGCGTCGAACTATGGCTACACCTTC.

This sequence joins TRBV24-1 and TRBJ1-2; D remains unclear. With 1 base removed from V and 10 bases from J, the gap between germline ends came to 12 bases. The CDR3 sequence is 13 residues long. Germline assignment: CDR1 KGHDR and CDR2 SFDVKD. The CDR3 DNA reads as TGTGCCACCAGTGATTTCCCGGGTTTGGACTACACCTTC. It specifies CATSDFPGLDYTF.

The gene calls are TRBV30 and TRBJ1-2; 9 nucleotides align to TRBD1. The CDR3 is 17 amino acids. Germline assignment: CDR1 GTSNPN and CDR2 SVGIG (reference sequence). V shed 0 bases and J 4 bases; nucleotides not matched to a gene: 12. The CDR3 is CAWSVNDGRQGGYGYTF. For the CDR3, the DNA is TGTGCCTGGAGTGTAAATGACGGGAGACAGGGGGGCTATGGCTACACCTTC.

The chain joins TRBV24-1 to TRBJ1-2; D gene unclear. The CDR3 contains 14 residues. The germline V gene encodes CDR1 KGHDR and CDR2 SFDVKD. The V end lost 4 bases, the J end lost 1 base, and 9 bases lay between the germline ends. The CDR3 loop reads CATSEGGYNYGYTF. CDR3 DNA: TGTGCCACCAGTGAGGGAGGGTATAACTATGGCTACACCTTC.

This clone was seen only once. This chain links TRBV5-1 with TRBJ1-6, with D unresolved. Germline V gene sequence: CDR1 SGHRS, CDR2 YFSETQ. The CDR3 loop spans 15 amino acids. V gave up 0 bases and J gave up 5 bases, with 9 bases separating them. CDR3 DNA: TGCGCCAGCAGCTTGGCCGGAGCGCATAATTCACCCCTCCACTTT. Its protein product is CASSLAGAHNSPLHF.

This clone was seen a few times. This chain connects TRBV6-1 to TRBJ1-2; tentatively, D is TRBD1 (6 bases). In germline, CDR1 is MNHNS, CDR2 SASEGT. The CDR3 has 16 residues. The ends were cut back, 0 bases at V and 4 bases at J, with 15 bases in the middle. The DNA of the CDR3 is TGTGCCAGCAGTGAAGCGACAGGAGTGCTAGGCTATGGCTACACCTTC. It specifies CASSEATGVLGYGYTF.

This clone was found once. This rearrangement joins TRBV4-2 to TRBJ2-7; tentatively, D is TRBD2 (5 bases). Germline V lookup: CDR1 LGHNA, CDR2 YNFKEQ. The V end lost 4 bases, the J end lost 2 bases, and 9 bases lay between the germline ends. The CDR3 length is 13 residues. The CDR3 DNA sequence: TGTGCCAGCAGCCTCGGACTCACCTACGAGCAGTACTTC. This codes for CASSLGLTYEQYF.

V gene TRBV4-3 combines with J gene TRBJ2-1; TRBD2 agrees at 12 bases. With V trimmed by 1 base and J by 6 bases, 4 bases remained unmatched. The CDR3 contains 16 residues. Germline CDR1 LGHNA, CDR2 YSLEER. DNA for the CDR3: TGCGCCAGCAGCCAAGTTAGACTAGCGGGAGCCAATGAGCAGTTCTTC. It is translated as CASSQVRLAGANEQFF.

The V gene is TRBV7-2, the J gene TRBJ1-4, with D maybe TRBD1 (5 bases). CDR1 SGHTA and CDR2 FQGNSA come from the germline V gene. The V end was cut by 4 bases, the J end by 7 bases, with 13 bases between. The CDR3 runs to 14 residues. This CDR3 is CASSSGTRGEKLFF. DNA for the CDR3: TGTGCCAGCAGCTCCGGTACAAGGGGTGAAAAACTGTTTTTT.

The chain couples TRBV27 to TRBJ1-4, with D maybe TRBD1 (5 bases). This CDR3 spans 13 amino acids. CDR1 and CDR2 from the germline V gene are MNHEY and SMNVEV (reference sequence). V lost 5 bases, J lost 12 bases, and 16 bases lay in between. CDR3 nucleotides: TGTGCCAGCAGTCCCGGGGGGGGTCGTCAACTGTTTTTT. Translated: CASSPGGGRQLFF.

The chain is built from TRBV28 and TRBJ1-5; D uncertain. V was trimmed by 4 bases and J by 9 bases, leaving 7 bases between them. The CDR3 is 11 amino acids. Germline lookup yields CDR1 MDHEN and CDR2 SYDVKM. In nucleotides, the CDR3 is TGTGCCAGCAGTTCCGGTTCGCCCCAGCATTTT. Translation: CASSSGSPQHF.

This clone was detected only a few times. V gene TRBV15 combines with J gene TRBJ2-3, with 12 bases matching TRBD2. Germline V gene sequence: CDR1 LNHNV, CDR2 YYDKDF (reference sequence). The CDR3 length is 19 residues. Trimming took 3 bases from V and 0 from J; bases not matched to a gene: 10. Here the CDR3 DNA reads TGTGCCACCAGCAGGGGACCGACTAGCGGGAGACTTAGCACAGATACGCAGTATTTT. It translates to CATSRGPTSGRLSTDTQYF.

The chain combines TRBV6-5 with TRBJ1-1; 7 bases line up with TRBD1. The CDR3 has 13 residues. Trimming at V came to 6 bases and at J to 5 bases, leaving 6 bases not matched to a gene. Per the germline V gene, CDR1 is MNHEY and CDR2 is SVGAGI. As DNA, the CDR3 is TGTGCCAGCAGAGACAGGGCCGGGACTGAAGCTTTCTTT. Residues: CASRDRAGTEAFF.

J is TRBJ2-6 and V is TRBV7-3; possibly TRBD1 for D (5 bases). The germline V gene has CDR1 SGHTA and CDR2 FQGTGA. The CDR3 runs to 15 residues. V was clipped by 0 bases and J by 2 bases, with 5 bases between them. Here the CDR3 DNA reads TGTGCCAGCAGCTTAACGGGGCCTGGGGCCAACGTCCTGACTTTC. Amino acid sequence: CASSLTGPGANVLTF.

Here the CDR3 reads CASSRDRAYEQYF. CDR3 in DNA: TGTGCCAGCAGCCGTGACAGGGCCTACGAGCAGTACTTC. The chain recombines TRBV5-4 with TRBJ2-7, with TRBD1 matching over 7 bases. This CDR3 spans 13 amino acids. The V and J ends lost 4 bases and 2 bases, in that order; junction bases with no gene match: 3. Germline CDR1 reads SGHNT; CDR2 reads YYREEE (reference sequence).

The chain carries TRBV27 and TRBJ2-3; 8 positions match TRBD2. Germline CDR1 reads MNHEY; CDR2 reads SMNVEV (reference sequence). V shed 5 bases, J shed 5 bases, and the junction held 9 bases outside the gene matches. The CDR3 consists of 15 residues. The CDR3 DNA reads as TGTGCCAGCAGTAAAGGAGCGGGGGTTATAGATACGCAGTATTTT. It specifies CASSKGAGVIDTQYF.

The V and J genes are TRBV10-3 and TRBJ1-6, with 9 bases that match TRBD1. J gave up 8 bases and V 8 bases, and 4 bases lay outside the gene matches. The germline V gene encodes CDR1 ENHRY and CDR2 SYGVKD. This CDR3 spans 13 amino acids. DNA of the CDR3: TGTGCCATCCGGACAGGGGATGATTCACCCCTCCACTTT. Residues: CAIRTGDDSPLHF.

The genes are TRBV7-3 and TRBJ1-4; TRBD1 might be the D (5 bases). Trimming shortened V by 5 bases and J by 7 bases, and 11 bases separated the two germline ends. CDR3 length: 13 residues. CDR1 and CDR2 (germline): SGHTA, FQGTGA. The CDR3 reads CASSLWGGEKLFF. Written as DNA, the CDR3 is TGTGCCAGCAGCCTCTGGGGGGGTGAAAAACTGTTTTTT.

The rearrangement links TRBV4-3 to TRBJ2-7; 7 bases are shared with TRBD1. Trimming removed 2 bases from V and 6 bases from J; junction bases left unmatched: 7. Germline assignment: CDR1 LGHNA and CDR2 YSLEER. The CDR3 consists of 14 residues. The chain's CDR3 is CASSQYTGDSEQYF. CDR3 bases: TGCGCCAGCAGCCAATATACAGGGGATTCCGAGCAGTACTTC.

V is TRBV30 and J is TRBJ1-3; unclear D gene. Germline assignment: CDR1 GTSNPN and CDR2 SVGIG (reference sequence). The CDR3 is 13 residues long. The V end was cut by 1 base, the J end by 1 base, with 5 bases between. CDR3 amino acids: CAWSARSGNTIYF. The CDR3 nucleotides read TGTGCCTGGAGTGCGAGGTCTGGAAACACCATATATTTT.

The gene calls are TRBV10-1 and TRBJ2-3; the match to TRBD2 covers 13 bases. This CDR3 spans 19 amino acids. V lost 4 bases and J lost 2; bases outside the gene matches: 12. Per the germline V gene, CDR1 is WNHNN and CDR2 is SYGVQD (reference sequence). This chain's CDR3 is CASSATSGGYYRTTDTQYF. The CDR3 DNA reads TGCGCCAGCAGTGCGACTAGCGGGGGGTATTATAGGACCACAGATACGCAGTATTTT.

The chain recombines TRBV5-1 with TRBJ1-2; D might be TRBD1 (5 bases). V dropped 5 bases and J dropped 7 bases, with 15 bases sitting between them. The CDR3 is 13 residues long. Per the germline V gene, CDR1 is SGHRS and CDR2 is YFSETQ. DNA for the CDR3: TGCGCCAGCAGTTACGACGCAGGGTTTGGCTACACCTTC. It yields the protein CASSYDAGFGYTF. Supplemented by reference TRBV5-1 and TRBJ1-2, the full variable domain reads KAGVTQTPRYLIKTRGQQVTLSCSPISGHRSVSWYQQTPGQGLQFLFEYFSETQRNKGNFPGRFSGRQFSNSRSEMNVSTLELGDSALYLCASSYDAGFGYTFGSGTRLTVV.

This chain joins TRBV12-3 or TRBV12-4 and TRBJ1-1, with 8 bases matching TRBD1. Unmatched junction bases numbered 3, after V lost 3 bases and J lost 9 bases. The CDR3 is made up of 12 amino acids. CDR3 nucleotides: TGTGCCAGCAGTTTGTGGACAGGGCAAGCTTTCTTT. Amino acid sequence: CASSLWTGQAFF.